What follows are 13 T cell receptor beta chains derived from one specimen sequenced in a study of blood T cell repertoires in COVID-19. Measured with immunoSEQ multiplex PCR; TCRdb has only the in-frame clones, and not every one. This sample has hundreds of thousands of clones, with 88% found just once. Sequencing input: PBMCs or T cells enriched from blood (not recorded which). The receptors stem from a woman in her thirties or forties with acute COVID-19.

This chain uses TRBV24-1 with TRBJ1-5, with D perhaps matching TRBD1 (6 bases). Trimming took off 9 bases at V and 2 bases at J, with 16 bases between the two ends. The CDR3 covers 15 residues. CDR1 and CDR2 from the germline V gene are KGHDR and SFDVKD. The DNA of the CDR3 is TGTGCCACCTTAGAGCAGGGGACGCGCAATCAGCCCCAGCATTTT. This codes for CATLEQGTRNQPQHF.

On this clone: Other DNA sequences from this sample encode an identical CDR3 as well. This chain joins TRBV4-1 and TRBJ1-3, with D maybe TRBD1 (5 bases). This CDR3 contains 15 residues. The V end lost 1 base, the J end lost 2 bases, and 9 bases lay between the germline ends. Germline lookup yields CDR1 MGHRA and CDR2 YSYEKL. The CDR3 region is CASSQVQGAGNTIYF. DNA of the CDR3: TGCGCCAGCAGCCAAGTTCAAGGGGCTGGAAACACCATATATTTT.

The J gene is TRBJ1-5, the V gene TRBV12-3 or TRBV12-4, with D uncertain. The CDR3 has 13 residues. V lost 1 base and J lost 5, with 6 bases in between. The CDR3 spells CASSLGTDQPQHF. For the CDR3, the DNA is TGTGCCAGCAGTTTAGGCACAGATCAGCCCCAGCATTTT.

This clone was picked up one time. Here the CDR3 reads CASSQDLASGNEQFF. CDR3 coding DNA: TGTGCCAGCAGCCAAGATCTGGCTAGCGGCAATGAGCAGTTCTTC. V usage is TRBV4-2 and J usage is TRBJ2-1, with 7 bases identical to TRBD2. This CDR3 contains 15 residues. Germline V gene sequence: CDR1 LGHNA, CDR2 YNFKEQ. The trim removed 0 bases at V and 6 bases at J, leaving 5 bases unmatched.

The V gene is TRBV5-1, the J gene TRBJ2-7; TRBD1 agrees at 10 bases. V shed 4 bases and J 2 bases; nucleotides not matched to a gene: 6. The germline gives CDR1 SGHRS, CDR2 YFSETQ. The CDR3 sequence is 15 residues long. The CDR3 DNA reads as TGCGCCAGCAGCCCGGGACAGGGGCTGACCTACGAGCAGTACTTC. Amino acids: CASSPGQGLTYEQYF.

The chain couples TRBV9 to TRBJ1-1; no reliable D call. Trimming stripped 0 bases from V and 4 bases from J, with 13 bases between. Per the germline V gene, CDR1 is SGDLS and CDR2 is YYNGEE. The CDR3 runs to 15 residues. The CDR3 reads CASSVAEGKTTEAFF. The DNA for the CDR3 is TGTGCCAGCAGCGTAGCTGAGGGTAAGACCACTGAAGCTTTCTTT.

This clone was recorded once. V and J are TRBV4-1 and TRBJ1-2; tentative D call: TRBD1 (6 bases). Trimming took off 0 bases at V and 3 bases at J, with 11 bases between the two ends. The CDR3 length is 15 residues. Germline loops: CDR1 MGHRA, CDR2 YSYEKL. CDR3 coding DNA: TGCGCCAGCAGCCAAGATTCGGGGGGCGACTATGGCTACACCTTC. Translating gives CASSQDSGGDYGYTF.

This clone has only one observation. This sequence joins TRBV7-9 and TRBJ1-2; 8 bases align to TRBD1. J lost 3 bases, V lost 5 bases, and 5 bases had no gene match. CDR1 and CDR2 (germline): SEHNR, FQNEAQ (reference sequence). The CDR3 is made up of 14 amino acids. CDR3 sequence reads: CASSQGQVDYGYTF. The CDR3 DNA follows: TGTGCCAGCAGCCAGGGACAGGTGGACTATGGCTACACCTTC.

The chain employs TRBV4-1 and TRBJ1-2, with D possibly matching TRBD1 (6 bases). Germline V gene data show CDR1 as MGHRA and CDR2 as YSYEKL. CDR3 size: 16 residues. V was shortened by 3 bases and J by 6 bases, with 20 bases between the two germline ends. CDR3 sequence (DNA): TGCGCCAGCAGCCAGGCTCGGTTGACAGGCGCCCATGGCTACACCTTC. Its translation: CASSQARLTGAHGYTF.

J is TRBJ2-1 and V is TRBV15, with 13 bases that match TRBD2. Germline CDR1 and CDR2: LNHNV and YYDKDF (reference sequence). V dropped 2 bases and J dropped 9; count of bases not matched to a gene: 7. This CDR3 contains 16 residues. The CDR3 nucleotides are TGTGCCACCAGCAGACGGACTAGCGGGGGCCGGAGTGAGCAGTTCTTC. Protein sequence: CATSRRTSGGRSEQFF.

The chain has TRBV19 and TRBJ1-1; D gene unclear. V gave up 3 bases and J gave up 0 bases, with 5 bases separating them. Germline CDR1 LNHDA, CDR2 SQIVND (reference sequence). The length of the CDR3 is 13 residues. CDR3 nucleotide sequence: TGTGCCAGTAGTATTTACATGAACACTGAAGCTTTCTTT. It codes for CASSIYMNTEAFF.

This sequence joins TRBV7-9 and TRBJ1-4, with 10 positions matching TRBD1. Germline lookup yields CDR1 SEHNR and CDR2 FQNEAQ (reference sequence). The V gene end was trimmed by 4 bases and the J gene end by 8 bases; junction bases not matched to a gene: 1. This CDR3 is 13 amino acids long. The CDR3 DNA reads TGTGCCAGCAGCTGGACAGGGGGAGAAAAACTGTTTTTT. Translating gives CASSWTGGEKLFF.

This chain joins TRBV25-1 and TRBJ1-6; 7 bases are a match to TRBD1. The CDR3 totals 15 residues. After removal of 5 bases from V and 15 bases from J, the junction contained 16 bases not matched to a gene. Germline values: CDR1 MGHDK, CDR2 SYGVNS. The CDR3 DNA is TGTGCCAGCAGTCCGATATCGGGACAGTTTCGTCTCCTCCACTTT. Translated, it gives CASSPISGQFRLLHF.